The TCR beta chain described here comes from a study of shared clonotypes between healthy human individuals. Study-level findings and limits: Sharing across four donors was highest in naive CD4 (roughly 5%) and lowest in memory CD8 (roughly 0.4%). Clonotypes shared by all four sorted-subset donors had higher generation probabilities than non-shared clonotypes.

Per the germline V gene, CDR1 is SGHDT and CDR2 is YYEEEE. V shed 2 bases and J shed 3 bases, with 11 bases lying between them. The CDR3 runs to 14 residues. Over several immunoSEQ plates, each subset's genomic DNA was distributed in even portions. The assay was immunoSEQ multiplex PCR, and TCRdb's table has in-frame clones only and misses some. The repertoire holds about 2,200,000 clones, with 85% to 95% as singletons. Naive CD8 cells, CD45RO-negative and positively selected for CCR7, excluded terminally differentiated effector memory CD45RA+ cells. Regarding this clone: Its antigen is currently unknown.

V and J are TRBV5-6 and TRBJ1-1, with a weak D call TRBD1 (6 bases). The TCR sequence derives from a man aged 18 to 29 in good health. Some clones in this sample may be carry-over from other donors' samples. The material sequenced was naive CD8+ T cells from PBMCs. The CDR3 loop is CASSFRDIDTEAFF. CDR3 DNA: TGTGCCAGCAGCTTTCGGGACATAGACACTGAAGCTTTCTTT.